The next 17 T cell receptor beta chains were all read from a single sample in a study of blood T cell repertoires in COVID-19. Method: immunoSEQ multiplex PCR; TCRdb's copy keeps in-frame clones and lacks some. The sample has roughly 300,000 clones; roughly 88% are singletons. Specimen: peripheral blood. These receptors originate from a man younger than 30 with active or convalescent COVID-19.

This chain joins TRBV2 and TRBJ1-2, with 8 bases matching TRBD1. CDR3 length equals 18 residues. V lost 3 bases to trimming and J lost 5 bases; unmatched junction nucleotides: 17. Germline V gene data show CDR1 as SNHLY and CDR2 as FYNNEI. This CDR3 is CASSEFRQGASDGYGYTF. CDR3 sequence (DNA): TGTGCCAGCAGTGAGTTCCGGCAGGGGGCTTCAGATGGGTATGGCTACACCTTC.

V and J are TRBV23-1 and TRBJ1-1, with no clear D. TRBV23-1 belongs to the ORF category, with a function that is uncertain. V lost 6 bases to trimming and J lost 4 bases, with 15 bases between them. The CDR3 has 14 amino acids. The CDR3 spells CASSQGLTSTEAFF. In DNA, the CDR3 is TGCGCCAGCAGCCAAGGACTGACGAGCACTGAAGCTTTCTTT.

The J gene is TRBJ2-5, the V gene TRBV12-5; D not certain. Deletions cut 5 bases from V and 5 bases from J, with 6 bases between. Germline CDR1 reads LGHNT; CDR2 reads FRNRAP. This CDR3 contains 11 residues. The chain's CDR3 is CASGNTETQYF. CDR3 nucleotide sequence: TGTGCTAGTGGTAACACGGAGACCCAGTACTTC.

The chain joins TRBV9 to TRBJ2-3, with 7 bases that match TRBD1. V shed 0 bases, J shed 0 bases, and the junction held 7 bases outside the gene matches. The CDR3 has 17 residues. Germline V gives CDR1 SGDLS, CDR2 YYNGEE. As DNA, the CDR3 is TGTGCCAGCAGCGTAGTGGAATGGGACAGAAGCACAGATACGCAGTATTTT. Protein: CASSVVEWDRSTDTQYF.

The chain carries TRBV27 and TRBJ2-7; 9 nucleotides agree with TRBD1. Per the germline V gene, CDR1 is MNHEY and CDR2 is SMNVEV (reference sequence). V lost 0 bases, J lost 2 bases, and 8 bases stayed unmatched. This CDR3 is built from 17 residues. The CDR3 region is CASSLSNPGQGPYEQYF. CDR3 DNA: TGTGCCAGCAGTTTATCGAACCCGGGACAGGGACCCTACGAGCAGTACTTC.

CDR3 in amino acids: CASTRSSEKLFF. For the CDR3, the DNA is TGTGCCAGCACCCGATCAAGCGAAAAACTGTTTTTT. This chain joins TRBV7-9 and TRBJ1-4; no reliable D call. V dropped 7 bases and J dropped 8 bases, with 11 bases sitting between them. The CDR3 length is 12 residues. The V gene's germline CDR1 is SEHNR and CDR2 FQNEAQ (reference sequence).

For the CDR3, the DNA is TGTGCCACTACGGGGAGCACAGATACGCAGTATTTT. Protein sequence: CATTGSTDTQYF. The gene calls are TRBV21-1 and TRBJ2-3; the tabulated D call, TRBD2, remains unverified against the DNA. TRBV21-1 is listed as a pseudogene. The CDR3 covers 12 residues.

This rearrangement joins TRBV18 to TRBJ1-6; D gene unclear. Germline-derived CDR1 and CDR2 are KGHSH and LQKENI. CDR3 length: 13 residues. V lost 2 bases to trimming and J lost 7 bases, with 6 bases between them. In DNA, the CDR3 is TGTGCCAGCTCACCAATCAGAAATTCACCCCTCCACTTT. As protein: CASSPIRNSPLHF.

The CDR3 bases are TGTGCCAGCTCTCCTGACAGGGCGACGACCGGAAACACCATATATTTT. Its protein is CASSPDRATTGNTIYF. The chain has TRBV18 and TRBJ1-3, with 7 bases matching TRBD1. CDR1 and CDR2 (germline): KGHSH, LQKENI. The J segment lost 4 bases and the V segment lost 6 bases, leaving 12 bases of the junction unmatched. The CDR3 runs to 16 residues.

CDR3 nucleotide sequence: TGTGCCAGCAGCCAAGGTGGAGTGGGAGGCCAGACCCAGTACTTC. It specifies CASSQGGVGGQTQYF. The chain joins TRBV3-1 (or the pseudogene TRBV3-2) to TRBJ2-5, with D possibly matching TRBD2 (6 bases). CDR1 LGHDT and CDR2 YNNKEL come from the germline V gene (reference sequence). The CDR3 is made up of 15 amino acids. Trimming took 1 base from V and 6 from J, leaving 15 bases between them.

The CDR3 loop is CASSSGTGANSPLHF. CDR3 nucleotide sequence: TGCGCCAGCAGCTCCGGGACAGGGGCTAATTCACCCCTCCACTTT. The chain recombines TRBV5-1 with TRBJ1-6; the match to TRBD1 covers 10 bases. The V gene end was trimmed by 3 bases and the J gene end by 6 bases; junction bases not matched to a gene: 3. From germline, CDR1 is SGHRS and CDR2 YFSETQ. The CDR3 spans 15 residues.

This chain connects TRBV2 to TRBJ1-6; 8 nucleotides match TRBD1. The V gene end was trimmed by 8 bases and the J gene end by 13 bases; junction bases not matched to a gene: 7. Germline loops: CDR1 SNHLY, CDR2 FYNNEI. This CDR3 has 12 amino acids. The CDR3 spells CASGPTGAPLHF. In nucleotides, the CDR3 is TGTGCCAGCGGACCGACAGGGGCTCCCCTCCACTTT.

The V gene is TRBV27, the J gene TRBJ2-7, with D possibly matching TRBD2 (9 bases). V dropped 2 bases and J dropped 7 bases, with 15 bases sitting between them. CDR3 length: 14 residues. Per the germline V gene, CDR1 is MNHEY and CDR2 is SMNVEV (reference sequence). For the CDR3, the DNA is TGTGCCAGCAGTTTACAGGGGGCGGGGGGGGAGCAGTACTTC. Its protein is CASSLQGAGGEQYF.

This clone was picked up a small number of times. Distinct nucleotide sequences in the sample also encode this CDR3. This sequence joins TRBV15 and TRBJ1-2; D is uncertain. The V and J ends lost 0 bases and 4 bases respectively, with 3 bases between them. The CDR3 is 12 amino acids. Germline CDR1 is LNHNV and CDR2 is YYDKDF (reference sequence). The DNA of the CDR3 is TGTGCCACCAGCAGAGATAGCTATGGCTACACCTTC. Encoded protein: CATSRDSYGYTF.

The genes are TRBV27 and TRBJ1-5; tentative D call: TRBD1 (5 bases). Trimming removed 5 bases at V and 1 base at J, with 12 bases between. The CDR3 covers 15 residues. Germline V gene data show CDR1 as MNHEY and CDR2 as SMNVEV (reference sequence). Here the CDR3 reads CASSEKGMSNQPQHF. CDR3 sequence (DNA): TGTGCCAGCAGTGAGAAGGGGATGAGCAATCAGCCCCAGCATTTT.

This clone was found a few times. The gene calls are TRBV3-1 (or the pseudogene TRBV3-2) and TRBJ1-2, with no clear D. This CDR3 contains 13 residues. Trimming pared 1 base from V and 0 bases from J, leaving 3 bases between. Germline CDR1 and CDR2: LGHDT and YNNKEL (reference sequence). In DNA form, the CDR3 reads TGTGCCAGCAGCCAAGCTTCTAACTATGGCTACACCTTC. Translating it yields CASSQASNYGYTF.

As regards this clone: A read error may produce the germline difference seen at one junction end. This chain uses TRBV7-9 with TRBJ2-1; D is unclear. The CDR3 length is 13 residues. CDR1 is SEHNR, CDR2 FQNEAQ, per germline (reference sequence). The CDR3 nucleotides are TGTGCCGGCAGCATAGACCGAGACAATGAGCAGTTCTTC. Translated, it gives CAGSIDRDNEQFF. Based on the CDR3 plus reference TRBV7-9 and TRBJ2-1, the full variable domain is DTGVSQNPRHKITKRGQNVTFRCDPISEHNRLYWYRQTLGQGPEFLTYFQNEAQLEKSRLLSDRFSAERPKGSFSTLEIQRTEQGDSAMYLCAGSIDRDNEQFFGPGTRLTVL.